This passage covers 23 T cell receptor beta chains from one sample sequenced in a study of T cells in women clearing cervical HPV infection. Repertoires were generated with immunoSEQ multiplex PCR, while TCRdb's copy carries only in-frame clones and drops some. The sample is made up of 25,000 to 30,000 clones, and the top ten hold 15% to 20% of it. Sequencing was done on a sample of blood buffy coat. The receptors shown here come from a woman aged 18-70 years with a cervical HPV16 infection that either progressed to CIN3+ or cleared (not recorded which).

CDR3: CAISEVGSGETQYF. CDR3 DNA (partial): TGTGCCATCAGTGAAGTCGGTAGCGGGGAGACC. The chain employs TRBV10-3 and TRBJ2-5; 7 bases align to TRBD2. The read terminates 3 residues before the CDR3 end, so the remaining end is supplied by the germline J gene. Trimming cost V 3 bases and J 5 bases; bases outside gene matches: 6. The CDR3 runs 14 residues. The germline CDR1 and CDR2 sequences are ENHRY and SYGVKD.

As for this clone: The read comes to an end 3 residues before the CDR3 does, leaving the germline J gene to fill in the end. This chain connects TRBV2 to TRBJ2-7; the D gene could be TRBD1 or TRBD2 (5 bases each). The length of the CDR3 is 13 residues. Trimming removed 4 bases at V and 2 bases at J, with 9 bases between. In germline, CDR1 is SNHLY, CDR2 FYNNEI. The CDR3 bases that were read are TGTGCCAGCAGTGTCGAGGGGCCCTACGAG. Amino acids: CASSVEGPYE. The whole CDR3 is CASSVEGPYEQYF.

Note on this clone: Coverage ceases 3 residues before the CDR3 finishes, and the germline J gene fills in the end. Other DNA sequences in the same sample also yield this CDR3. The chain couples TRBV5-5 to TRBJ1-2; a possible D gene is TRBD1 (6 bases). Per germline, CDR1 SGHKS and CDR2 YYEKEE (reference sequence). CDR3 length equals 14 residues. CDR3 bases read: TGTGCCAGCAGCCCTACAGGGTCGGCCGAAGGA. It specifies CASSPTGSAEG. The full CDR3 is CASSPTGSAEGYTF.

Of note for this clone: The junction departs from the called germline gene at one end, perhaps through a read error. From the germline J gene comes the end of the CDR3, since the read stops 3 residues before it. The chain combines TRBV7-7 with TRBJ1-1, with unresolved D. Germline assignment: CDR1 SSHAT and CDR2 FNYEAQ (reference sequence). The CDR3 runs to 13 residues. CDR3 DNA, as far as it was read: TGTGCTAGCAGCACTCTAGTTGACACTGAA. It codes for CASSTLVDTE. The entire CDR3 sequence reads CASSTLVDTEAFF.

A word on this clone: The read comes to an end 3 residues before the CDR3 does, leaving the germline J gene to fill in the end. This chain links TRBV5-8 with TRBJ2-3; D call uncertain. CDR1 is SGHTS and CDR2 is YDEGEE in the germline V gene. There are 14 residues in the CDR3. The CDR3 DNA, read in part, is TGTGCCAGCAGCTTGGAAGGGCGCCAAGAGACG. Its translation is CASSLEGRQET. From start to end, the CDR3 is CASSLEGRQETQYF.

As concerns this clone: The read stops 3 residues short of the end of the CDR3; the missing end is completed from the germline J gene. This chain uses TRBV2 with TRBJ2-1, with TRBD2 matching 14 bases. The germline CDR1 and CDR2 sequences are SNHLY and FYNNEI. V lost 5 bases to trimming and J lost 6 bases; unmatched junction nucleotides: 12. The CDR3 contains 18 residues. This chain's CDR3 is CASSQYGLAGGTSNEQFF. The sequenced CDR3 bases are TGTGCCAGCAGTCAATATGGACTAGCGGGAGGAACCTCCAATGAG. The full variable domain, its missing parts supplied by reference TRBV2 and TRBJ2-1, is EPEVTQTPSHQVTQMGQEVILRCVPISNHLYFYWYRQILGQKVEFLVSFYNNEISEKSEIFDDQFSVERPDGSNFTLKIRSTKLEDSAMYFCASSQYGLAGGTSNEQFFGPGTRLTVL.

About this clone: The CDR3 goes on 3 residues after the read ends, and that part is filled in from the germline J gene. This chain joins TRBV19 and TRBJ2-5; 7 bases match TRBD1. The CDR3 loop spans 15 amino acids. V was pared by 7 bases and J by 7 bases, with 15 bases of the junction left unmatched. Germline V CDR1 and CDR2: LNHDA, SQIVND (reference sequence). The covered CDR3 bases are TGTGCCAGTACCCGTTCAGGGACAGCGCGAGGGACC. Amino acid sequence: CASTRSGTARGT. The CDR3 as a whole reads CASTRSGTARGTQYF.

In regard to this clone: The CDR3 extends 3 residues past the end of the read, so its final part is completed from the germline J gene. The chain links TRBV7-8 to TRBJ1-2; TRBD1 matches 8 bases. This CDR3 region has 16 residues. Germline V gene data show CDR1 as SGHVS and CDR2 as FQNEAQ. CDR3: CASSPDRARITDTYTF. The DNA read from the CDR3 is TGTGCCAGCAGCCCGGACAGGGCCCGGATCACAGATACC.

CDR3 amino acids: CASSSRTGGLSPLFF. The covered CDR3 bases are TGTGCCAGCAGCTCCAGGACAGGGGGATTGTCACCG. The chain links TRBV7-3 to TRBJ2-2; 10 nucleotides align to TRBD1. The CDR3 is cut off 3 residues early in the read; its end comes from the germline J gene. The CDR3 has 15 residues. CDR1 and CDR2 (germline): SGHTA, FQGTGA.

About this clone: The CDR3 goes on 3 residues after the read ends, and that part is filled in from the germline J gene. This chain uses TRBV6-2 or TRBV6-3 with TRBJ2-3; D unresolved. Germline V gene data show CDR1 as MNHEY and CDR2 as SVGEGT. The CDR3 extends over 14 amino acids. The CDR3 loop reads CASRGSLSNQPQYF. The sequenced part of the CDR3 DNA is TGTGCCAGCAGAGGGTCGTTAAGCAATCAGCCG.

Points on this clone: Read sequence stops 3 residues before the CDR3 end, and the germline J gene provides the missing end. V is TRBV20-1 and J is TRBJ1-5, with TRBD1 identical over 7 bases. Germline V lookup: CDR1 DFQATT, CDR2 SNEGSKA (reference sequence). The CDR3 has 18 amino acids. V trimming: 3 bases; J trimming: 0 bases; junction bases outside the gene matches: 14. CDR3 DNA (partial): TGCAGTGCTAGCCGGGACAGCGCCTCCCTCTATAGCAATCAGCCC. It translates to CSASRDSASLYSNQP. The entire CDR3 is CSASRDSASLYSNQPQHF.

On this clone: The sequenced fragment ends 3 residues before the CDR3 boundary, so the rest is inferred from the germline J gene. This chain connects TRBV19 to TRBJ1-5; D possibly corresponds to TRBD1 (5 bases). V was trimmed by 3 bases and J by 7 bases, leaving 13 bases between them. CDR1 and CDR2 (germline): LNHDA, SQIVND (reference sequence). The CDR3 has 14 residues. CDR3 sequence reads: CASSIQGGNQPQHF. The part of the CDR3 DNA that was read is TGTGCCAGTAGTATCCAGGGTGGAAACCAGCCC.

On this clone itself: The CDR3 is cut off 3 residues early in the read; its end comes from the germline J gene. The J gene is TRBJ2-1, the V gene TRBV20-1, with TRBD2 matching over 10 bases. Germline loops: CDR1 DFQATT, CDR2 SNEGSKA (reference sequence). The trim removed 1 base at V and 6 bases at J, leaving 0 bases unmatched. The CDR3 is made up of 13 amino acids. The CDR3 spells CSARGLAGNEQFF. The CDR3 bases that were read are TGCAGTGCTAGAGGACTAGCGGGCAATGAG.

Points on this clone: Read sequence stops 3 residues before the CDR3 end, and the germline J gene provides the missing end. The chain links TRBV5-3 to TRBJ1-1; D remains unclear. TRBV5-3 has ORF status, its function being uncertain. This CDR3 is 19 amino acids long. With 4 bases removed from V and 0 bases from J, the gap between germline ends came to 25 bases. The part of the CDR3 DNA that was read is TGTGCCAGAAGCGCCAGACTTGCGGGAGGCCCAGACTTGAACACTGAA. Its protein is CARSARLAGGPDLNTE. The entire CDR3 is CARSARLAGGPDLNTEAFF.

Worth noting for this clone: The CDR3 end is not reached by the read, which stops 3 residues before it; the germline J gene fills it in. V gene TRBV30 combines with J gene TRBJ1-2, with no clear D. The germline V gene has CDR1 GTSNPN and CDR2 SVGIG (reference sequence). Between the trimmed V and J ends, which lost 0 bases and 3 bases, there was a span of 11 bases. This CDR3 contains 14 residues. The CDR3 bases that were read are TGTGCCTGGAGTGTCCAGACAACCGACTATGGC. This codes for CAWSVQTTDYG. Given in full, the CDR3 is CAWSVQTTDYGYTF.

Here the CDR3 reads CSAPYGLAGAVSYEQYF. The sequenced part of the CDR3 DNA is TGCAGTGCCCCCTATGGACTAGCGGGGGCGGTCTCCTACGAG. V is TRBV20-1 and J is TRBJ2-7; 13 bases are shared with TRBD2. The read finishes 3 residues shy of the CDR3 end, and the germline J gene is used to complete it. Germline loops: CDR1 DFQATT, CDR2 SNEGSKA (reference sequence). CDR3 size: 17 residues. V trimming: 6 bases; J trimming: 0 bases; junction bases outside the gene matches: 11.

In the case of this clone: The read stops 3 residues short of the end of the CDR3; the missing end is completed from the germline J gene. V is TRBV2 and J is TRBJ2-7; D is uncertain. CDR3 size: 11 residues. V was cut by 6 bases and J by 5 bases, with 8 bases left in between. Germline V gene lookup returns CDR1 SNHLY and CDR2 FYNNEI. The sequenced CDR3 bases are TGTGCCAGCAGCTACTACAACGAG. Residues: CASSYYNE. Given in full, the CDR3 is CASSYYNEQYF.

Points on this clone: The CDR3 end is not reached by the read, which stops 3 residues before it; the germline J gene fills it in. J is TRBJ2-7 and V is TRBV6-2 or TRBV6-3; D gene unclear. Germline-derived CDR1 and CDR2 are MNHEY and SVGEGT. V was trimmed by 6 bases and J by 0 bases, leaving 6 bases between them. This CDR3 is 12 amino acids long. The sequenced CDR3 bases are TGTGCCAGCAGCCCCAACTCCTACGAG. Its translation: CASSPNSYE. The full CDR3 reads CASSPNSYEQYF.

The sequenced part of the CDR3 DNA is TGTGCCACCAAGGCGCGAGGGGTACTAGCGGGAGCCGGGGAG. Translation gives CATKARGVLAGAGE. The CDR3 reads in full as CATKARGVLAGAGELFF. The V and J genes are TRBV6-2 or TRBV6-3 and TRBJ2-2, with 11 bases aligning to TRBD2. The read finishes 3 residues shy of the CDR3 end, and the germline J gene is used to complete it. CDR1 is MNHEY, CDR2 SVGEGT, per germline. The junction had 16 bases not matched to a gene; V was cut back by 10 bases and J by 6 bases. The CDR3 sequence is 17 residues long.

As concerns this clone: The read terminates 3 residues ahead of where the CDR3 ends, so the germline J gene completes it. This chain links TRBV18 with TRBJ2-2, with D possibly being TRBD1 (5 bases). CDR1 and CDR2 (germline): KGHSH, LQKENI. This CDR3 contains 15 residues. CDR3 in amino acids: CASSPPGQGNSPLFF. The sequenced part of the CDR3 DNA is TGTGCCAGCTCACCACCGGGGCAGGGTAATTCACCG.

On this clone: The read ends 3 residues shy of where the CDR3 ends; the end is completed using the germline J gene. The V and J genes are TRBV23-1 and TRBJ1-4, with D perhaps TRBD1 (6 bases). TRBV23-1 is reported as an ORF; its role is uncertain. The CDR3 extends over 15 amino acids. The CDR3 protein is CASSQRDKHNSPLFF. Partial CDR3 DNA: TGCGCCAGCAGTCAACGGGACAAGCATAATTCACCA.

Details on this clone: The read is 3 residues too short to cover the CDR3 end, so that end is filled in from the germline J gene. The chain joins TRBV2 to TRBJ1-6, with 8 bases fitting TRBD1. Germline V gene sequence: CDR1 SNHLY, CDR2 FYNNEI. This CDR3 has 13 amino acids. V was clipped by 7 bases and J by 8 bases; unmatched bases: 4. The CDR3 region is CASKDREDSPLHF. The sequenced CDR3 bases are TGTGCCAGCAAGGACAGGGAGGATTCACCC.

Remarks on this clone: The read gets to within 3 residues of the CDR3 end, and the germline J gene fills in the rest. The rearrangement uses TRBV6-2 or TRBV6-3 and TRBJ1-2, with no clear D. The CDR3 spans 13 residues. V was trimmed by 1 base and J by 7 bases, leaving 10 bases between them. The germline V gene encodes CDR1 MNHEY and CDR2 SVGEGT. CDR3 bases read: TGTGCCAGCAGTTACTTGAGGACTGGTGGC. Translated, it gives CASSYLRTGG. The complete CDR3 sequence is CASSYLRTGGYTF.